This TCR beta chain comes out of a study of shared clonotypes between healthy human individuals. In the study overall: Two women and three men aged 18 to 49 served as donors. Study conclusions and caveats: Memory subsets had estimated richness that was generally smaller than that of naive subsets. The donor pool, a small one, limited the genetic and exposure-history diversity represented. Non-shared clonotypes had lower generation probabilities than clonotypes shared by all four sorted-subset donors.

Of note for this clone: Its antigen is as yet unknown.

Clones were sequenced by immunoSEQ multiplex PCR, and TCRdb holds only the in-frame ones, with some missing. The sample lists around 640,000 clones; roughly 95% were seen once. The CDR3 contains 13 residues. Germline CDR1 and CDR2: MNHEY and SMNVEV (reference sequence). V gave up 5 bases and J gave up 13 bases, with 19 bases separating them. Only CD45RO-negative cells positively selected for CCR7 counted as naive CD8 cells, so terminally differentiated effector memory CD45RA+ cells were excluded. The receptor was isolated from a woman under 40 in good health. J is TRBJ2-3 and V is TRBV27, with a weak D call TRBD1 (6 bases). The sequenced sample consisted of naive CD8+ T cells sorted from blood. CDR3 protein: CASSQSSLRGKYF. The CDR3 region has the DNA TGTGCCAGCAGTCAATCCTCGCTCAGGGGCAAGTATTTT.